The clone carrying this T cell receptor beta chain was detected a few times. Its antigen is not identified. The source of the sample is a study of T-cell memory formation after mild COVID-19. Study-level findings and limits: Within pre-infection memory, some responding clones were found, suggesting cross-reactive memory joined.

Germline V gene sequence: CDR1 LGHNA, CDR2 YSLEER. V dropped 4 bases and J dropped 2; count of bases not matched to a gene: 6. The CDR3 is made up of 15 amino acids. Via MiXCR, TCRdb re-called the 5' RACE reads, giving one row per CDR3 protein. The table has roughly 110,000 distinct CDR3 sequences, roughly an eighth seen once. The sequenced sample consisted of PBMCs or a T cell subset sorted from them (not recorded which). This sequence joins TRBV4-3 and TRBJ2-5; 8 bases fit TRBD1. The source is an adult woman who had mild COVID-19 (a few samples of this study predate the infection). Cell type and time point are not known. The CDR3 spells CASSPGQGRQETQYF. CDR3 coding DNA: TGCGCCAGCAGCCCCGGACAGGGTAGACAAGAGACCCAGTACTTC.